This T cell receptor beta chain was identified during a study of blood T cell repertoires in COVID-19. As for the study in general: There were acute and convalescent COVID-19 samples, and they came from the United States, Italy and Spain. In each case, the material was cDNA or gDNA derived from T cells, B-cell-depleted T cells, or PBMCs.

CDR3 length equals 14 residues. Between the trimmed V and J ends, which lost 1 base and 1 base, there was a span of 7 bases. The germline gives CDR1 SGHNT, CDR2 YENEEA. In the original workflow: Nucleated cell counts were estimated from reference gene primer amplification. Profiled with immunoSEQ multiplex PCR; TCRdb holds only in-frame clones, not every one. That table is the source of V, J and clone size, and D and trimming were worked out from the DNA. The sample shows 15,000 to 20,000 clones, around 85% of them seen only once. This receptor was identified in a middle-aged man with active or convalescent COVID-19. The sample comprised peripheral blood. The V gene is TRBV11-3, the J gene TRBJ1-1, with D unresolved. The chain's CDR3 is CASSLGTKNTEAFF. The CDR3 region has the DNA TGTGCCAGCAGCTTAGGTACTAAGAACACTGAAGCTTTCTTT.